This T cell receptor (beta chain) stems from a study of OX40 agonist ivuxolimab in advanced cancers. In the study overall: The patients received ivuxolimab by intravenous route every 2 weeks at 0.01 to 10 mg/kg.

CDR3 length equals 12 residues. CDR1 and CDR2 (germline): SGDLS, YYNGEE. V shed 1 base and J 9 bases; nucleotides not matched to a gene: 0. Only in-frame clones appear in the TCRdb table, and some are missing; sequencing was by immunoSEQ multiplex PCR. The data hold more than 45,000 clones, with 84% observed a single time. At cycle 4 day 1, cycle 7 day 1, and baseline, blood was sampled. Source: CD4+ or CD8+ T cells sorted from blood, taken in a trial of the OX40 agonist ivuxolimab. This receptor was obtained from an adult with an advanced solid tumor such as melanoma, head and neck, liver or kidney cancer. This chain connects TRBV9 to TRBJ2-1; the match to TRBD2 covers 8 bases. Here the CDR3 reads CASSVLAGEQFF. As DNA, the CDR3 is TGTGCCAGCAGCGTACTAGCGGGTGAGCAGTTCTTC.